These T cell receptor beta chains were read from a single sample in a study. TCRdb analysed the 5' RACE reads with MiXCR anew, one entry per CDR3 protein. The sample records about 64,000 distinct CDR3 sequences, 20% to 25% being singletons. The material sequenced was memory CD4+ T cells sorted from a lymph node. The receptors originated from a female donor with breast cancer. Each CDR3 is given with its conserved first and last residue. The D gene is left open where the match is weak. The listing skips clone size in some rows; elsewhere it reads once, few, many or a size class.

cdr3_aa cdr3_nt j_call clone_size v_call d_call
CASSTVAGGDYEQYF TGTGCCAGCAGTACCGTAGCGGGAGGGGACTACGAGCAGTACTTC TRBJ2-7 many TRBV28 TRBD2
CASSLGNVRGRSMNTEAFF TGTGCCAGCAGCTTAGGAAATGTAAGGGGGCGAAGCATGAACACTGAAGCTTTCTTT TRBJ1-1 few TRBV7-9 TRBD1
CASSPQGQDYGYTF TGTGCCAGCAGCCCCCAGGGACAGGACTATGGCTACACCTTC TRBJ1-2 few TRBV7-3 TRBD1
CASSVVVGTSRSSYNEQFF TGTGCCAGCAGCGTCGTGGTTGGGACTAGCAGGAGCTCCTACAATGAGCAGTTCTTC TRBJ2-1 once TRBV9 TRBD2
CASSYGAAYYNSPLHF TGTGCCAGCAGTTATGGGGCAGCCTACTATAATTCACCCCTCCACTTT TRBJ1-6 . TRBV6-5 .
CATSRESPGVYNEQFF TGTGCCACCAGCAGAGAGTCCCCCGGCGTATACAATGAGCAGTTCTTC TRBJ2-1 many TRBV15 .
CSVKDRAKNIQYF TGCAGCGTGAAGGACAGAGCCAAAAACATTCAGTACTTC TRBJ2-4 . TRBV29-1 .
CASRPPDRGQFSEQYF TGTGCCAGCAGACCCCCGGACAGGGGGCAATTTTCCGAGCAGTACTTC TRBJ2-7 . TRBV25-1 TRBD1
CASSYSTGYTGELFF TGTGCCAGCAGTTACTCGACGGGATATACCGGGGAGCTGTTTTTT TRBJ2-2 . TRBV6-5 .
CASSQGGKVTDTQYF TGCGCCAGCAGCCAAGGGGGCAAGGTCACAGATACGCAGTATTTT TRBJ2-3 few TRBV4-3 .
CSASRGRDNSPLHF TGCAGTGCCAGCAGGGGTAGAGATAATTCACCCCTCCACTTT TRBJ1-6 few TRBV20-1 .
CASSDSGPNEKLVF TGTGCCAGCAGCGACTCGGGGCCTAATGAAAAACTGGTTTTT TRBJ1-4 . TRBV7-2 .
CASSLEPGRNQPQHF TGTGCCAGCAGCTTAGAGCCAGGGAGGAATCAGCCCCAGCATTTT TRBJ1-5 few TRBV7-2 .
CASSRADTRGAEAFF TGCGCCAGCAGCCGAGCGGACACCCGAGGCGCTGAAGCTTTCTTT TRBJ1-1 few TRBV5-1 .
CASRHTPAPGEQFF TGCGCCAGCAGACACACTCCGGCCCCGGGTGAGCAGTTCTTC TRBJ2-1 few TRBV5-1 .
CASSPQGGGQETQYF TGCGCCAGCAGCCCACAGGGAGGAGGGCAAGAGACCCAGTACTTC TRBJ2-5 many TRBV5-1 .
CASSLVRGTGKETQYF TGTGCCAGCAGCTTGGTACGAGGGACAGGGAAAGAGACCCAGTACTTC TRBJ2-5 . TRBV5-6 TRBD1
CASSLLEETQYF TGTGCCAGCAGCTTATTAGAGGAGACCCAGTACTTC TRBJ2-5 many TRBV7-8 .
CASSRQPASGANVLTF TGCGCCAGCAGCCGCCAACCTGCCTCTGGGGCCAACGTCCTGACTTTC TRBJ2-6 . TRBV4-3 .
CASRPGGMGPTGELFF TGTGCCAGCCGACCGGGGGGGATGGGACCCACCGGGGAGCTGTTTTTT TRBJ2-2 many TRBV7-9 TRBD2
CASSLPPYEQYF TGTGCCAGCAGTTTACCCCCGTACGAGCAGTACTTC TRBJ2-7 few TRBV28 .
CASSHRASNQPQHF TGCGCCAGCAGCCACAGGGCTAGCAATCAGCCCCAGCATTTT TRBJ1-5 few TRBV4-3 .
CASRSQGETQYF TGTGCCAGCCGTTCCCAGGGCGAGACCCAGTACTTC TRBJ2-5 many TRBV6-5 .
CASSLQSGGPNQPQHF TGTGCCAGCAGTTTACAATCAGGGGGCCCCAATCAGCCCCAGCATTTT TRBJ1-5 few TRBV12-3/TRBV12-4 TRBD1
CASSYSGPYEQYF TGTGCCAGCAGTTACTCGGGACCCTACGAGCAGTACTTC TRBJ2-7 many TRBV6-5 .
CASSQGLGQADTQYF TGTGCCAGCAGCCAAGGATTAGGACAGGCAGATACGCAGTATTTT TRBJ2-3 . TRBV3-1 TRBD1
CASSLASYTEAFF TGTGCCAGCAGCTTAGCGTCGTACACTGAAGCTTTCTTT TRBJ1-1 few TRBV7-9 .
CSARLAGAKVHNEQFF TGCAGTGCTAGGCTGGCGGGAGCCAAAGTACACAATGAGCAGTTCTTC TRBJ2-1 once TRBV20-1 TRBD2
CASSSRHAYEQYF TGTGCCAGCAGTTCTAGACATGCCTACGAGCAGTACTTC TRBJ2-7 . TRBV28 .
CATPPRNQPQHF TGTGCCACCCCGCCCCGAAATCAGCCCCAGCATTTT TRBJ1-5 few TRBV24-1 .
CASRQTQGGTEAFF TGTGCCAGCCGTCAAACACAGGGAGGGACTGAAGCTTTCTTT TRBJ1-1 . TRBV6-5 .
CASSGLYDQETQYF TGTGCCAGCAGTGGACTTTACGATCAAGAGACCCAGTACTTC TRBJ2-5 few TRBV11-2 .